These T cell receptor beta chains were read from a single sample in a study of blood T cells in healthy people across ages. Each CDR3 protein gets one entry after TCRdb re-called the 5' RACE reads with MiXCR. The data contain 700,000 to 950,000 distinct CDR3 sequences, roughly 60% of them singletons. The sample taken for sequencing was blood. Source of these receptors: a man aged 30-40 years in good health. Each CDR3 is given with its conserved first and last residue. Fields, in order: D gene, clone size, V gene, J gene, CDR3 protein, CDR3 DNA. The D gene is left open where the match is weak. Part of the rows lack a size; the others show once, few, many or a class for expanded clones.

d_call: NA
clone_size: NA
v_call: TRBV28
j_call: TRBJ2-1
cdr3_aa: CASKAYGSYNEQFF
cdr3_nt: TGTGCCAGCAAGGCCTACGGCTCCTACAATGAGCAGTTCTTC

d_call: TRBD1
clone_size: NA
v_call: TRBV5-1
j_call: TRBJ1-1
cdr3_aa: CASSDGDREVTEAFF
cdr3_nt: TGCGCCAGCAGCGACGGGGACAGGGAGGTAACTGAAGCTTTCTTT

d_call: TRBD2
clone_size: NA
v_call: TRBV7-2
j_call: TRBJ2-1
cdr3_aa: CASSLFGPSGVSEQFF
cdr3_nt: TGTGCCAGCAGCTTATTCGGTCCTAGCGGGGTAAGTGAGCAGTTCTTC

d_call: NA
clone_size: NA
v_call: TRBV20-1
j_call: TRBJ1-1
cdr3_aa: CSAKVPVSTEAFF
cdr3_nt: TGCAGTGCTAAGGTCCCGGTGAGCACTGAAGCTTTCTTT

d_call: TRBD1
clone_size: NA
v_call: TRBV28
j_call: TRBJ2-4
cdr3_aa: CASSAPGQGTKNIQYF
cdr3_nt: TGTGCCAGCAGTGCGCCGGGACAGGGGACGAAAAACATTCAGTACTTC

d_call: NA
clone_size: NA
v_call: TRBV7-9
j_call: TRBJ2-7
cdr3_aa: CASSSFTYEQYF
cdr3_nt: TGTGCCAGCAGCTCCTTTACCTACGAGCAGTACTTC

d_call: TRBD2
clone_size: NA
v_call: TRBV12-3/TRBV12-4
j_call: TRBJ2-3
cdr3_aa: CASSLGGISNTQYF
cdr3_nt: TGTGCCAGCAGTTTGGGAGGGATAAGTAATACGCAGTATTTT

d_call: NA
clone_size: many
v_call: TRBV3-1
j_call: TRBJ1-2
cdr3_aa: CASSQDSADGYTF
cdr3_nt: TGTGCCAGCAGCCAAGATTCCGCAGATGGCTACACCTTC

d_call: TRBD2
clone_size: NA
v_call: TRBV6-5
j_call: TRBJ2-1
cdr3_aa: CASSPGLDLSEQFF
cdr3_nt: TGTGCCAGCAGCCCGGGACTAGATTTGAGTGAGCAGTTCTTC

d_call: TRBD1
clone_size: NA
v_call: TRBV10-3
j_call: TRBJ1-6
cdr3_aa: CASLDRENSPLHF
cdr3_nt: TGTGCCAGCCTCGACAGGGAGAATTCACCCCTCCACTTT

d_call: NA
clone_size: NA
v_call: TRBV9
j_call: TRBJ2-5
cdr3_aa: CASSERGEGHHEQYF
cdr3_nt: TGTGCCAGCAGCGAGAGGGGGGAGGGCCATCATGAGCAGTACTTC

d_call: NA
clone_size: NA
v_call: TRBV4-3
j_call: TRBJ2-7
cdr3_aa: CASSQSLSGSYEQYF
cdr3_nt: TGCGCCAGCAGCCAAAGCCTATCGGGCTCCTACGAGCAGTACTTC

d_call: NA
clone_size: NA
v_call: TRBV20-1
j_call: TRBJ2-1
cdr3_aa: CSARDDTLGQFF
cdr3_nt: TGCAGTGCTCGGGACGATACTCTGGGGCAGTTCTTC

d_call: NA
clone_size: few
v_call: TRBV11-2
j_call: TRBJ2-5
cdr3_aa: CASSLGVFGGSQYF
cdr3_nt: TGTGCCAGCAGCTTGGGGGTGTTTGGGGGATCCCAGTACTTC

d_call: NA
clone_size: NA
v_call: TRBV28
j_call: TRBJ1-6
cdr3_aa: CASSPPDSPLHF
cdr3_nt: TGTGCCAGCAGTCCCCCGGACTCACCCCTCCACTTT

d_call: TRBD2
clone_size: once
v_call: TRBV12-3/TRBV12-4
j_call: TRBJ2-4
cdr3_aa: CASSGGGFITKNIQYF
cdr3_nt: TGTGCCAGCAGTGGGGGGGGTTTTATAACCAAAAACATTCAGTACTTC

d_call: NA
clone_size: NA
v_call: TRBV7-9
j_call: TRBJ2-3
cdr3_aa: CASRGGAGGEHTQYF
cdr3_nt: TGTGCCAGCAGGGGAGGAGCTGGGGGCGAACATACGCAGTATTTT

d_call: NA
clone_size: NA
v_call: TRBV20-1
j_call: TRBJ2-7
cdr3_aa: CSASRGTAYEQYF
cdr3_nt: TGCAGTGCTAGCCGGGGGACGGCCTACGAGCAGTACTTC

d_call: NA
clone_size: NA
v_call: TRBV15
j_call: TRBJ2-3
cdr3_aa: CATSRGAESTDTQYF
cdr3_nt: TGTGCCACCAGCCGGGGGGCCGAGAGCACAGATACGCAGTATTTT

d_call: NA
clone_size: NA
v_call: TRBV20-1
j_call: TRBJ2-7
cdr3_aa: CSAREGRGYSYEQYF
cdr3_nt: TGCAGTGCTAGAGAAGGGCGAGGGTACTCCTACGAGCAGTACTTC

d_call: NA
clone_size: NA
v_call: TRBV20-1
j_call: TRBJ2-7
cdr3_aa: CSAISTMSSYEQYF
cdr3_nt: TGCAGTGCTATCTCTACAATGAGCTCCTACGAGCAGTACTTC

d_call: NA
clone_size: few
v_call: TRBV25-1
j_call: TRBJ1-2
cdr3_aa: CASSAQPYGYTF
cdr3_nt: TGTGCCAGCAGTGCACAGCCATATGGCTACACCTTC

d_call: NA
clone_size: NA
v_call: TRBV11-2
j_call: TRBJ1-1
cdr3_aa: CASSAVGGLGTEAFF
cdr3_nt: TGTGCCAGCAGCGCCGTTGGGGGTTTAGGGACTGAAGCTTTCTTT

d_call: NA
clone_size: few
v_call: TRBV20-1
j_call: TRBJ2-4
cdr3_aa: CSAAILAKNIQYF
cdr3_nt: TGCAGTGCTGCCATACTAGCCAAAAACATTCAGTACTTC

d_call: NA
clone_size: NA
v_call: TRBV11-1
j_call: TRBJ2-5
cdr3_aa: CASSAAGQPQETQYF
cdr3_nt: TGTGCCAGCAGCGCCGCGGGACAGCCCCAAGAGACCCAGTACTTC

d_call: TRBD2
clone_size: NA
v_call: TRBV7-6
j_call: TRBJ2-5
cdr3_aa: CASSLGTSSQETQYF
cdr3_nt: TGTGCCAGCAGCTTAGGGACTAGCTCCCAAGAGACCCAGTACTTC

d_call: NA
clone_size: NA
v_call: TRBV5-4
j_call: TRBJ1-4
cdr3_aa: CASSLRTGVGEKLFF
cdr3_nt: TGTGCCAGCAGCCTAAGGACTGGGGTTGGTGAAAAACTGTTTTTT

d_call: TRBD1
clone_size: NA
v_call: TRBV28
j_call: TRBJ1-5
cdr3_aa: CASFKGQLRQPQHF
cdr3_nt: TGTGCCAGTTTCAAGGGACAGTTAAGGCAGCCCCAGCATTTT